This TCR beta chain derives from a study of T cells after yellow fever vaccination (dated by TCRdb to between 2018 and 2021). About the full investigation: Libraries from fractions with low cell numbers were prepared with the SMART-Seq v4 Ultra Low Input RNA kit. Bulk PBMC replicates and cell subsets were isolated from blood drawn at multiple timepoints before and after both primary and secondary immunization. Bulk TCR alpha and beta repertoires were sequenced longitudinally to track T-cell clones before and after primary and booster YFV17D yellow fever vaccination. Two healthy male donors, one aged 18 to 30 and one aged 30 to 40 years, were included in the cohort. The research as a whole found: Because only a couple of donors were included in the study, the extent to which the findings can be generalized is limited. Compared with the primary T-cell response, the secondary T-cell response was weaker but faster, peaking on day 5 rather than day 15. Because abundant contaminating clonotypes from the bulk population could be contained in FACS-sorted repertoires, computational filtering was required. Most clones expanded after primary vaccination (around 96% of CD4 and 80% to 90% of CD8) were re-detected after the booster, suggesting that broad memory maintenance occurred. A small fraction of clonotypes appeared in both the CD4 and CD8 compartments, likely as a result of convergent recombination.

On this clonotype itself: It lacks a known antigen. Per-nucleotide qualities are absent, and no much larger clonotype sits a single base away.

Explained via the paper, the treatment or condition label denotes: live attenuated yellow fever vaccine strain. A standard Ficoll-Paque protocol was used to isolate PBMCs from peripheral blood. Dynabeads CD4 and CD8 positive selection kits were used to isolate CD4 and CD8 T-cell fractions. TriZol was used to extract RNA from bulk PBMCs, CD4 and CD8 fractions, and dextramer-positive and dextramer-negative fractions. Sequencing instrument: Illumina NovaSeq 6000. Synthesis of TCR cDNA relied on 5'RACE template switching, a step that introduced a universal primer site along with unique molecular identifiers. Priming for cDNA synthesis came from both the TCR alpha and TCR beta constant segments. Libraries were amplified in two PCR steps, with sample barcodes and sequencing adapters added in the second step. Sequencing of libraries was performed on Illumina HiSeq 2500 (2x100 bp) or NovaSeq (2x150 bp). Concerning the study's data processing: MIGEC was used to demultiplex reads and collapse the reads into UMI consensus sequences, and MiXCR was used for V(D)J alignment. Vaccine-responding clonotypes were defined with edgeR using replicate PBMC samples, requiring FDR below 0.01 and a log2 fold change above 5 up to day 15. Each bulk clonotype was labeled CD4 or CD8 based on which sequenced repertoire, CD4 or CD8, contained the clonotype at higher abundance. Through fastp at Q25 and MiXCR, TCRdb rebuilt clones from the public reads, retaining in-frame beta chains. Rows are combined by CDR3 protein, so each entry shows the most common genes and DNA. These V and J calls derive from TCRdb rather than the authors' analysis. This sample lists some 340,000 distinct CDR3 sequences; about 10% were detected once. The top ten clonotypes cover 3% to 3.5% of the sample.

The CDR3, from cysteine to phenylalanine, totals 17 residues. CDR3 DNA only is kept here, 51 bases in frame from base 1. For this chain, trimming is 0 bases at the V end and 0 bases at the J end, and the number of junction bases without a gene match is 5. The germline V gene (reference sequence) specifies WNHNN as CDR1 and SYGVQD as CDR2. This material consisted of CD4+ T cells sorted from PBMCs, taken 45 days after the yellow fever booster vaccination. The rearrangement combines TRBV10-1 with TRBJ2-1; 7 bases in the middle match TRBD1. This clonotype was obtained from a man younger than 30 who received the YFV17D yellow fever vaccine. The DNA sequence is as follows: TGCGCCAGCAGTGAGTCAGGAGCAGGGGGCTCCTACAATGAGCAGTTCTTC. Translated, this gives CASSESGAGGSYNEQFF.